This TCR beta chain was identified in a study of T-cell memory formation after mild COVID-19. Study summary: The TCR clusters were mostly specific to one donor. Study-level findings and limits: Among clones contracting day 15 to 85, CD4/CD8 was balanced, whereas later expanders leaned CD4+. SARS-CoV-2 specificity was not confirmed for second-wave clones peaking on day 37.

To note about this clonotype: Its specificity is unknown.

5'RACE with constant-segment primers built TCRalpha and TCRbeta cDNA libraries with UMIs. TCRdb recomputed calls from the 5' RACE reads with MiXCR, one row per CDR3 protein. Counted here are about 610,000 distinct CDR3 sequences, roughly 17% occurring once; the ten biggest clones make up about 7.4%. Material: PBMCs or a T cell subset sorted from them (not recorded which). The TCR sequence derives from an adult woman who had mild COVID-19 (a few samples of this study predate the infection). Cell type and time point are not known.

This chain's CDR3 is CATSSGPPGLAGTHSYEQYF. DNA of the CDR3: TGTGCCACCAGCAGTGGACCTCCGGGACTAGCGGGGACGCACTCCTACGAGCAGTACTTC. The V and J genes are TRBV15 and TRBJ2-7, with 13 bases that match TRBD2. Trimming at V came to 3 bases and at J to 0 bases, leaving 14 bases not matched to a gene. This CDR3 is 20 amino acids long. CDR1 is LNHNV and CDR2 is YYDKDF in the germline V gene (reference sequence).